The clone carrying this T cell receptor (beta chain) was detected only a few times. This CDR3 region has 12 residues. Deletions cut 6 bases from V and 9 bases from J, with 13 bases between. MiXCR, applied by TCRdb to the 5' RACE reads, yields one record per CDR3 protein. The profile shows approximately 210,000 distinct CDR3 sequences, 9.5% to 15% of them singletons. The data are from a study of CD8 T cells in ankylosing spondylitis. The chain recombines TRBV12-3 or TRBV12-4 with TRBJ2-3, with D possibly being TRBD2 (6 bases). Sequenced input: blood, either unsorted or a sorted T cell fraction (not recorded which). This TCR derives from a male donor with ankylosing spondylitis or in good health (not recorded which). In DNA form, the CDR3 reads TGTGCCAGCAGCCCGGAGGGTGTAACGCAGTATTTT. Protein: CASSPEGVTQYF.